Each of the 21 T cell receptor beta chains below was sequenced from the same sample in a study of cytomegalovirus exposure and HLA in healthy donors. Assay used: immunoSEQ multiplex PCR; TCRdb lists only in-frame clones, some missing. The data show about 240,000 clones, around 88% seen once. Sequencing used PBMCs. Every receptor here comes from a woman aged 25 to 39 in good health and CMV-seropositive.

The rearrangement uses TRBV11-3 and TRBJ2-1; no clear D. The CDR3 spans 12 residues. Per germline, CDR1 SGHNT and CDR2 YENEEA. V lost 8 bases to trimming and J lost 8 bases, with 13 bases between them. The CDR3 DNA sequence: TGTGCCAGCGGAAACCTAGATTATGAGCAGTTCTTC. Translation: CASGNLDYEQFF.

V gene TRBV21-1 combines with J gene TRBJ2-5; TRBD1 is the table's D call and was not checked against the DNA. TRBV21-1 has pseudogene status. The CDR3 runs 15 residues. Here the CDR3 DNA reads TGTGCCAGCAGCAAAGTTCGCGACAGGGTGGAGACCCAGTACTTC. It yields the protein CASSKVRDRVETQYF.

The J gene is TRBJ2-5, the V gene TRBV29-1; D is perhaps TRBD2 (6 bases). Germline loops: CDR1 SQVTM, CDR2 ANQGSEA. This CDR3 comprises 12 residues. V dropped 4 bases and J dropped 5 bases, with 11 bases sitting between them. The CDR3 DNA follows: TGCAGCGTTGTCGGAGGGGACGAGACCCAGTACTTC. Translation gives CSVVGGDETQYF.

This chain joins TRBV28 and TRBJ2-7, with 8 bases fitting TRBD1. With V trimmed by 3 bases and J by 5 bases, 3 bases remained unmatched. In germline, CDR1 is MDHEN, CDR2 SYDVKM. CDR3 length: 13 residues. CDR3 DNA: TGTGCCAGCAGTTTTTACAGGGGGAACGAGCAGTACTTC. Its protein product is CASSFYRGNEQYF.

A few counts support this clone. The CDR3 DNA sequence: TGTGCCAGTAGGGACAGGGGAGTTGGCGAGCAGTACTTC. It is translated as CASRDRGVGEQYF. This rearrangement joins TRBV19 to TRBJ2-7, with 9 bases aligning to TRBD1. With 6 bases clipped from V and 6 bases from J, the junction kept 6 bases outside the gene matches. The CDR3 length is 13 residues. Per the germline V gene, CDR1 is LNHDA and CDR2 is SQIVND (reference sequence).

The chain carries TRBV28 and TRBJ2-5, with D perhaps TRBD2 (6 bases). Per germline, CDR1 MDHEN and CDR2 SYDVKM. The ends were cut back, 6 bases at V and 1 base at J, with 15 bases in the middle. The CDR3 is 15 amino acids. The CDR3 DNA is TGTGCCAGCAGCTCCTATAGGGGAGGCCAAGAGACCCAGTACTTC. Amino acids: CASSSYRGGQETQYF.

The V gene is TRBV6-6, the J gene TRBJ2-5; D perhaps matches TRBD1 (6 bases). Germline V gene sequence: CDR1 MNHNY, CDR2 SVGAGI (reference sequence). V shed 5 bases and J shed 2 bases, with 12 bases lying between them. The CDR3 length is 14 residues. This chain's CDR3 is CASSLLGQQETQYF. The CDR3 DNA reads TGTGCCAGCAGTCTGCTCGGACAGCAAGAGACCCAGTACTTC.

The gene calls are TRBV9 and TRBJ2-7, with TRBD2 matching 7 bases. Germline CDR1 is SGDLS and CDR2 is YYNGEE. The CDR3 consists of 15 residues. The V and J ends lost 0 bases and 6 bases, in that order; junction bases with no gene match: 9. In DNA, the CDR3 is TGTGCCAGCAGCGTAGGGGCGGGAGTGGTCCCCGAGCAGTACTTC. It yields the protein CASSVGAGVVPEQYF.

This chain joins TRBV19 and TRBJ2-5, with 8 bases that match TRBD2. The V gene end was trimmed by 3 bases and the J gene end by 1 base; junction bases not matched to a gene: 13. Germline CDR1 is LNHDA and CDR2 is SQIVND (reference sequence). The length of the CDR3 is 18 residues. CDR3 sequence reads: CASSIGLRRGLVQETQYF. Written as DNA, the CDR3 is TGTGCCAGTAGTATTGGCTTGAGAAGGGGACTAGTCCAAGAGACCCAGTACTTC.

The chain has TRBV11-3 and TRBJ1-5; D remains unclear. This CDR3 spans 13 amino acids. Germline values: CDR1 SGHNT, CDR2 YENEEA. Between the trimmed V and J ends, which lost 0 bases and 6 bases, there was a span of 6 bases. The CDR3 protein is CASSLESSQPQHF. The CDR3, as DNA: TGTGCCAGCAGCTTAGAATCGAGTCAGCCCCAGCATTTT.

The rearrangement links TRBV7-8 to TRBJ2-7, with D possibly being TRBD1 (6 bases). The germline V and J ends were trimmed by 1 base and 1 base, with 14 bases remaining between them. Germline V gene data show CDR1 as SGHVS and CDR2 as FQNEAQ. The CDR3 has 16 amino acids. CDR3 region: CASSLVRAGTSYEQYF. In DNA, the CDR3 is TGTGCCAGCAGCTTAGTAAGGGCAGGGACATCCTACGAGCAGTACTTC. Drawing the rest from reference TRBV7-8 and TRBJ2-7, the complete variable domain is GAGVSQSPRYKVAKRGQDVALRCDPISGHVSLFWYQQALGQGPEFLTYFQNEAQLDKSGLPSDRFFAERPEGSVSTLKIQRTQQEDSAVYLCASSLVRAGTSYEQYFGPGTRLTVT.

The V gene is TRBV28, the J gene TRBJ2-3; 7 bases are shared with TRBD1. The V segment lost 3 bases and the J segment 11 bases; nucleotides outside the gene matches: 5. CDR3 length equals 12 residues. Germline CDR1 is MDHEN and CDR2 is SYDVKM. The CDR3 reads CASSFGDSGQYF. The DNA for the CDR3 is TGTGCCAGCAGTTTTGGGGACAGTGGGCAGTATTTT.

The chain joins TRBV7-2 to TRBJ1-2, with 7 bases lining up with TRBD1. The ends lost 4 bases at V and 4 bases at J; junction bases unmatched: 6. From germline, CDR1 is SGHTA and CDR2 FQGNSA. The CDR3 length is 14 residues. Written as DNA, the CDR3 is TGTGCCAGCAGCTCGACAGGGATCGCCTATGGCTACACCTTC. Its protein product is CASSSTGIAYGYTF.

This clone was found a few times. The chain is built from TRBV27 and TRBJ2-7, with 11 bases identical to TRBD1. The germline CDR1 and CDR2 sequences are MNHEY and SMNVEV (reference sequence). The CDR3 runs 14 residues. V lost 6 bases, J lost 6 bases, and 7 bases stayed unmatched. DNA of the CDR3: TGTGCCAGCAGCCAACCGGGACAGGGGGTCGAGCAGTACTTC. Translated: CASSQPGQGVEQYF.

The chain employs TRBV28 and TRBJ2-7; TRBD1 matches 12 bases. The trim removed 7 bases at V and 4 bases at J, leaving 8 bases unmatched. CDR3 length: 15 amino acids. CDR1 is MDHEN and CDR2 is SYDVKM in the germline V gene. The CDR3 reads CASNDPGQGAYEQYF. The CDR3 DNA reads as TGTGCCAGCAATGATCCGGGACAGGGGGCTTACGAGCAGTACTTC.

The chain has TRBV18 and TRBJ1-1, with TRBD1 as a possible D gene (5 bases). Germline assignment: CDR1 KGHSH and CDR2 LQKENI. The V end lost 2 bases, the J end lost 1 base, and 11 bases lay between the germline ends. The CDR3 sequence is 15 residues long. The CDR3 DNA is TGTGCCAGCTCACCAGGGGGGTCGGGGAACACTGAAGCTTTCTTT. This encodes CASSPGGSGNTEAFF.

V usage is TRBV2 and J usage is TRBJ2-5; 8 positions agree with TRBD2. The CDR3 covers 14 residues. J was trimmed by 5 bases and V by 6 bases; bases with no gene match: 8. CDR1 and CDR2 from the germline V gene are SNHLY and FYNNEI. CDR3 nucleotides: TGTGCCAGCAGAGTCGGGGGGGGATCCGAGACCCAGTACTTC. Translation: CASRVGGGSETQYF.

V is TRBV6-1 and J is TRBJ1-5, with D hard to call. Trimming removed 3 bases from V and 3 bases from J, with 9 bases in between. The CDR3 is 14 residues long. Germline V gene lookup returns CDR1 MNHNS and CDR2 SASEGT. The CDR3 DNA reads TGTGCCAGCAGTGACCGACGGGACAATCAGCCCCAGCATTTT. As protein: CASSDRRDNQPQHF.

The chain uses TRBV5-1 and TRBJ2-5; 10 bases fit TRBD1. The germline CDR1 and CDR2 sequences are SGHRS and YFSETQ. V lost 4 bases to trimming and J lost 4 bases; unmatched junction nucleotides: 1. The CDR3 loop spans 13 amino acids. CDR3 bases: TGCGCCAGCAGCCGGACAGGGGGAGAGACCCAGTACTTC. It translates to CASSRTGGETQYF.

The genes are TRBV2 and TRBJ1-1; D is unresolved. V dropped 5 bases and J dropped 2 bases, with 9 bases sitting between them. Germline loops: CDR1 SNHLY, CDR2 FYNNEI. The CDR3 extends over 13 amino acids. CDR3 sequence: CASSNGLNTEAFF. The DNA of the CDR3 is TGTGCCAGCAGTAATGGCCTCAACACTGAAGCTTTCTTT.

This chain links TRBV16 with TRBJ1-1; a possible D gene is TRBD1 (6 bases). V lost 4 bases and J 4 bases, leaving 13 bases between the germline ends. The CDR3 runs to 14 residues. Germline V gene lookup returns CDR1 KGHSY and CDR2 FQNENV. The CDR3 bases are TGTGCCAGCAGCCCCCTCCCAGGGGTCACTGAAGCTTTCTTT. It specifies CASSPLPGVTEAFF.